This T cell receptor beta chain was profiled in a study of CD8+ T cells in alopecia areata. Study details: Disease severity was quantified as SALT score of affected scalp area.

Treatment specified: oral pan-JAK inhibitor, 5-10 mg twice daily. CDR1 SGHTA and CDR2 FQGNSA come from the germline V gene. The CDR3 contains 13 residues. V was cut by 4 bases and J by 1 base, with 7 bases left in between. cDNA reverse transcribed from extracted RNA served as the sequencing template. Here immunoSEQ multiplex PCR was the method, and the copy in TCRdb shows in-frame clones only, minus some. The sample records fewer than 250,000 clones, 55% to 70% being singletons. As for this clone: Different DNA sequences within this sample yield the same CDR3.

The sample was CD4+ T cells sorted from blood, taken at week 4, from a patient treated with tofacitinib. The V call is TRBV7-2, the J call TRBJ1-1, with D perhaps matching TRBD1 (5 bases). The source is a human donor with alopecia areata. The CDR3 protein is CASSSQGNTEAFF. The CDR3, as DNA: TGTGCCAGCAGCTCTCAGGGGAACACTGAAGCTTTCTTT.